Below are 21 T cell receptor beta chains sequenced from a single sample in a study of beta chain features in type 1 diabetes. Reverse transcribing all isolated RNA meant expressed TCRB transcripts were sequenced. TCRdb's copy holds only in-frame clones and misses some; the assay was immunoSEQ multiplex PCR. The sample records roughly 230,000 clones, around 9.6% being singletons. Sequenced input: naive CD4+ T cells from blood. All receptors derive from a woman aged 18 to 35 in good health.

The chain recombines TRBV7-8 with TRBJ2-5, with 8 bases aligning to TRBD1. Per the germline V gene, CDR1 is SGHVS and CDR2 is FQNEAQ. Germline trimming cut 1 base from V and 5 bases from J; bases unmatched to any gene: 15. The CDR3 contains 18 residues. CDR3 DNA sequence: TGTGCCAGCAGCTTAGTTTGGGACAGGATCTTGGTGGTGGAGACCCAGTACTTC. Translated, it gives CASSLVWDRILVVETQYF.

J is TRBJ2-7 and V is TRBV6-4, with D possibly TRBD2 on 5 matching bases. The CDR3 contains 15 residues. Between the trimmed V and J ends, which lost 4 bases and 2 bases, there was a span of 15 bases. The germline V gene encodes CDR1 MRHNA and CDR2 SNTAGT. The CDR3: CASSAHPSSAYEQYF. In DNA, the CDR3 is TGTGCCAGCAGTGCCCACCCTAGCTCAGCCTACGAGCAGTACTTC.

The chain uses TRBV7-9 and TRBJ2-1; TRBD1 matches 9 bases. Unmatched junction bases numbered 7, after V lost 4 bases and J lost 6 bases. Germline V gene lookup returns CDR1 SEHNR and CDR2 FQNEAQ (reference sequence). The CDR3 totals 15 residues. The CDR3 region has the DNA TGTGCCAGCAGCTCGGACAGGGGCCCCCTCAATGAGCAGTTCTTC. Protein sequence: CASSSDRGPLNEQFF. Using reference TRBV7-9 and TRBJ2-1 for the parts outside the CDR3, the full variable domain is DTGVSQNPRHKITKRGQNVTFRCDPISEHNRLYWYRQTLGQGPEFLTYFQNEAQLEKSRLLSDRFSAERPKGSFSTLEIQRTEQGDSAMYLCASSSDRGPLNEQFFGPGTRLTVL.

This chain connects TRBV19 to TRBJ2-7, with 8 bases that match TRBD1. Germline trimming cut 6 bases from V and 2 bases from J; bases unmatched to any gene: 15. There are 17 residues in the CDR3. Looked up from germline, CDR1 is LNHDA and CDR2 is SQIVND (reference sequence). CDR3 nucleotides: TGTGCCAGTAGAAAGGGAACTCAGGGGGCGATGACCTACGAGCAGTACTTC. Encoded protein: CASRKGTQGAMTYEQYF.

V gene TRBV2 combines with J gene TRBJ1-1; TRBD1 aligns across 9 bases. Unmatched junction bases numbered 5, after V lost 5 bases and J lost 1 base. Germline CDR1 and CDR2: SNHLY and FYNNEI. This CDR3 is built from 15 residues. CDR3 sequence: CASSPRTGANTEAFF. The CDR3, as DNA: TGTGCCAGCAGTCCCCGGACAGGGGCGAACACTGAAGCTTTCTTT. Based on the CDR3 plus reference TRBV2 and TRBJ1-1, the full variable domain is EPEVTQTPSHQVTQMGQEVILRCVPISNHLYFYWYRQILGQKVEFLVSFYNNEISEKSEIFDDQFSVERPDGSNFTLKIRSTKLEDSAMYFCASSPRTGANTEAFFGQGTRLTVV.

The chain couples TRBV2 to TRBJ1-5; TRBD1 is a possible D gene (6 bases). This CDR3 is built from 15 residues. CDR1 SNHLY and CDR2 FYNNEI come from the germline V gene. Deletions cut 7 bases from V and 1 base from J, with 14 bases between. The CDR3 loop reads CASTLDRTSNQPQHF. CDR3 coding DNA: TGTGCCAGCACTCTTGACAGGACCAGCAATCAGCCCCAGCATTTT.

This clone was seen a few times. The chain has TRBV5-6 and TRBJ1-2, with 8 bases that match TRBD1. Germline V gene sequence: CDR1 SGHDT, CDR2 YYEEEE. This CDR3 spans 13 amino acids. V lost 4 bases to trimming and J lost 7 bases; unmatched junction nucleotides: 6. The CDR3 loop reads CASSRTGFGGYTF. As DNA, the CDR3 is TGTGCCAGCAGCAGGACAGGGTTCGGTGGCTACACCTTC. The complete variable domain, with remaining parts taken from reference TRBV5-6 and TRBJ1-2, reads DAGVTQSPTHLIKTRGQQVTLRCSPKSGHDTVSWYQQALGQGPQFIFQYYEEEERQRGNFPDRFSGHQFPNYSSELNVNALLLGDSALYLCASSRTGFGGYTFGSGTRLTVV.

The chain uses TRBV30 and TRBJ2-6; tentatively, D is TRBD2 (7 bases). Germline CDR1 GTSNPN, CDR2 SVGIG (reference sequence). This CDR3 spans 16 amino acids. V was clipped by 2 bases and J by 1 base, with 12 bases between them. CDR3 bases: TGTGCCTGGAGTATACGGGGGGCGTCTGGGGCCAACGTCCTGACTTTC. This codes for CAWSIRGASGANVLTF. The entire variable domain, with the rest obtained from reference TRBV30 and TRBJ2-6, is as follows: SQTIHQWPATLVQPVGSPLSLECTVEGTSNPNLYWYRQAAGRGLQLLFYSVGIGQISSEVPQNLSASRPQDRQFILSSKKLLLSDSGFYLCAWSIRGASGANVLTFGAGSRLTVL.

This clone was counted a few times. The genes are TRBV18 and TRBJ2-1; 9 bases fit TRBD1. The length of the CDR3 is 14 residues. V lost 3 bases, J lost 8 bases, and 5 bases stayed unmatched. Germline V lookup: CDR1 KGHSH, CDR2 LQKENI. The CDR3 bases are TGTGCCAGCTCACCGGGACAGGGTAACTATGAGCAGTTCTTC. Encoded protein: CASSPGQGNYEQFF.

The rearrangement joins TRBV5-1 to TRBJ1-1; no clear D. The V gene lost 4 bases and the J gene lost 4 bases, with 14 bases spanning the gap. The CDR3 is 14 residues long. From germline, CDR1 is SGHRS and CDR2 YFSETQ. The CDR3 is CASSLGGPITEAFF. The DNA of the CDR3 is TGCGCCAGCAGCCTGGGCGGCCCGATCACTGAAGCTTTCTTT.

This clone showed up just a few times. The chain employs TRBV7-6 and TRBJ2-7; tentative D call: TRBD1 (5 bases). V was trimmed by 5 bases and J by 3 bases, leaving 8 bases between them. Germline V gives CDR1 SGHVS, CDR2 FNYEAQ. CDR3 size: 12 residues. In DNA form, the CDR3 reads TGTGCCAGCAGCGAAAGGGGCTACGAGCAGTACTTC. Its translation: CASSERGYEQYF.

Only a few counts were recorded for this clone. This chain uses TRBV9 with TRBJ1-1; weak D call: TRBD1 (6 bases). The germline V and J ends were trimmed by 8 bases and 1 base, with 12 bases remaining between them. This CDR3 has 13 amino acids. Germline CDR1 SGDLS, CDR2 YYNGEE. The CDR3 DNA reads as TGTGCCAGTAACAGGGATACGAACACTGAAGCTTTCTTT. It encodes CASNRDTNTEAFF.

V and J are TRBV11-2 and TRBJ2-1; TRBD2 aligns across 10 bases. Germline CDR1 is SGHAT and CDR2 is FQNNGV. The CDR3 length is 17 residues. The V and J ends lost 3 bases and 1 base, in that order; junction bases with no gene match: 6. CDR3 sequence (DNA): TGTGCCAGCAGCTTTAACCTAGCGGGAGTTTCCTACAATGAGCAGTTCTTC. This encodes CASSFNLAGVSYNEQFF.

CDR3 sequence (DNA): TGCGCCAGCAGCTTCACAGGGGGCAGCAATCAGCCCCAGCATTTT. It codes for CASSFTGGSNQPQHF. V is TRBV5-1 and J is TRBJ1-5, with 9 bases matching TRBD1. Germline V gene sequence: CDR1 SGHRS, CDR2 YFSETQ. This CDR3 has 15 residues. Losses at the gene ends were 2 bases for V and 1 base for J; bases not matched to a gene: 1.

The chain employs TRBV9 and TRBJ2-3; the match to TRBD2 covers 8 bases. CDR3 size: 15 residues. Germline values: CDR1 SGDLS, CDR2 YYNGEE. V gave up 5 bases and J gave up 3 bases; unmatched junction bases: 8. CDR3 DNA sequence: TGTGCCAGCAGTAAGATCCAGCGGGGGACAGATACGCAGTATTTT. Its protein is CASSKIQRGTDTQYF.

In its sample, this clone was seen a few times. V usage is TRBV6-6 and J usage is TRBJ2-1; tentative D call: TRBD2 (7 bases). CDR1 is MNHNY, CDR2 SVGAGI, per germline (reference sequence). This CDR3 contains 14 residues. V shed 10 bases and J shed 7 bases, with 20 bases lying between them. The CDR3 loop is CAIGSAGQPNEQFF. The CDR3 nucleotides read TGTGCCATCGGCTCAGCGGGACAACCAAATGAGCAGTTCTTC.

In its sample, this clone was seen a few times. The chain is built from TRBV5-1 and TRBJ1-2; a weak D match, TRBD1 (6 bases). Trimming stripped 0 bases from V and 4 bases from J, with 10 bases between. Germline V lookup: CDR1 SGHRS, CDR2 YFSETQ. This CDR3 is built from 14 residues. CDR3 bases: TGCGCCAGCAGCTTGGCCCAGGGGAGCTATGGCTACACCTTC. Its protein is CASSLAQGSYGYTF.

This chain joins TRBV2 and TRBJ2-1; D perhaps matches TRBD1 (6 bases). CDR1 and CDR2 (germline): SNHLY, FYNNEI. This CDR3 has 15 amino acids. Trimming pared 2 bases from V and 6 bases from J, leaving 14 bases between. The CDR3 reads CASSERAGVGNEQFF. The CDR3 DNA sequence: TGTGCCAGCAGTGAAAGGGCAGGGGTGGGCAATGAGCAGTTCTTC.

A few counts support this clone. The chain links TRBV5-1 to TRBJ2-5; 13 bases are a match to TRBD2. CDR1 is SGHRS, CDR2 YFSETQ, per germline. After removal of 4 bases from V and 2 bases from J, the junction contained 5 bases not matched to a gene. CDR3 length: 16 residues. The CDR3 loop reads CASSTSGLAGQETQYF. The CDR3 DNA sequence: TGCGCCAGCAGCACGTCGGGACTAGCGGGACAAGAGACCCAGTACTTC.

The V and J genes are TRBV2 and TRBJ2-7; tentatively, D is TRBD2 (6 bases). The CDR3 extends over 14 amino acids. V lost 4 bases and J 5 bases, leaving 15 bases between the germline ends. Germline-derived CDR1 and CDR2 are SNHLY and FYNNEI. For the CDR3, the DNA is TGTGCCAGCAGTGCCCGGGGAGGACCCCACGAGCAGTACTTC. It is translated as CASSARGGPHEQYF.

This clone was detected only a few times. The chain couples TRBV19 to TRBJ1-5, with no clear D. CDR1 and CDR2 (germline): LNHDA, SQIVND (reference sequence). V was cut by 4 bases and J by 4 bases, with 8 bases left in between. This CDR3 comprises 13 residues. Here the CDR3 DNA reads TGTGCCAGTAGTAACGGCAGGAATCAGCCCCAGCATTTT. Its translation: CASSNGRNQPQHF.